The source of this T cell receptor (beta chain) is a study of regulatory T cells in long-lasting Graves disease. V lost 0 bases and J 0 bases, leaving 6 bases between the germline ends. CDR3 size: 15 residues. This clonotype was seen many times. Time point in this sample: newly diagnosed GD, antithyroid drugs for less than 3 months. Extracted PBMC RNA gave rise to the TCR library. Building of the TCR beta libraries involved iRepertoire HTBI primers and Arm-PCR of CDR3 regions. TCRdb re-called the multiplex PCR reads through MiXCR, storing one row per CDR3 protein. The table shows hundreds of thousands of distinct CDR3 sequences, with about 16% occurring only once. This sample was shared with a second study, whose subject was T cells in Graves' hyperthyroidism and ophthalmopathy.

The V call is TRBV12-3 or TRBV12-4, the J call TRBJ1-5; D remains ambiguous. The sequence derives from a woman aged 35 to 59 with Graves disease. Sequenced here: peripheral blood mononuclear cells (PBMCs), sampled at new diagnosis, from a patient treated with antithyroid drugs. Here the CDR3 DNA reads TGTGCCAGCAGTTTAGCCCCAGATAGCAATCAGCCCCAGCATTTT. Its protein product is CASSLAPDSNQPQHF.